Described below is a single TCR beta chain sequence and its context. Its antigen is undetermined. The V and J ends lost 0 bases and 10 bases respectively, with 5 bases between them. The CDR3 runs 11 residues. The germline CDR1 and CDR2 sequences are SGHRS and YFSETQ. Data came from immunoSEQ multiplex PCR; TCRdb stores just in-frame clones and leaves some out. The repertoire holds 20,000 to 30,000 clones, roughly four fifths seen once, with roughly 6% in the top ten. These data come from a study of PD-1 blockade in classical Hodgkin lymphoma. Study-level findings and limits: CD4+ TCR diversity, unlike CD8+, climbed significantly by C4D1.

Specified time point: cycle 4 day 1 (C4D1), after less than 7 weeks of nivolumab. No patient escaped relapse after autologous stem cell transplantation, and brentuximab vedotin exposure varied. Best responses fell into complete response, partial response or progressive disease. The rearrangement joins TRBV5-1 to TRBJ2-1; the D is unclear. The receptor was isolated from a human donor with classical Hodgkin lymphoma. Sequenced here: peripheral blood mononuclear cells (PBMCs), sampled before the fourth cycle of nivolumab. CDR3 loop: CASSLVREQFF. The DNA of the CDR3 is TGCGCCAGCAGCTTGGTCCGGGAGCAGTTCTTC.